The entry that follows covers one TCR beta chain sequence. Original handling: Estimated nucleated cell counts came from reference gene primer amplification. The protocol was immunoSEQ multiplex PCR, while the TCRdb copy is restricted to in-frame clones and leaves out a portion. From that table come the V and J calls and clone size; the DNA was used to work out D and trimming. The sample has some 350,000 clones, 80% to 90% seen once. This sample was included in a study of blood T cell repertoires in COVID-19. Across the whole study: From T cells, B-cell-depleted T cells, or PBMCs came the material, which was cDNA or gDNA.

Trimming at V came to 0 bases and at J to 9 bases, leaving 4 bases not matched to a gene. Germline values: CDR1 SGHRS, CDR2 YFSETQ. CDR3 length: 15 amino acids. Participants reported their clinical history, and cohort assignment relied on those reports. Donors in Cohort 3 counted as recovered after two negative PCRs, clearance, or symptom resolution. V and J are TRBV5-1 and TRBJ1-6, with TRBD1 matching over 9 bases. This TCR came from a man aged 18 to 30 who had recovered from COVID-19. Sequencing input: PBMCs or T cells enriched from blood (not recorded which). CDR3 sequence (DNA): TGCGCCAGCAGCTTGGGGACAGGGGACGGTTCACCCCTCCACTTT. It codes for CASSLGTGDGSPLHF. Using reference TRBV5-1 and TRBJ1-6 for the parts outside the CDR3, the full variable domain is KAGVTQTPRYLIKTRGQQVTLSCSPISGHRSVSWYQQTPGQGLQFLFEYFSETQRNKGNFPGRFSGRQFSNSRSEMNVSTLELGDSALYLCASSLGTGDGSPLHFGNGTRLTVT.